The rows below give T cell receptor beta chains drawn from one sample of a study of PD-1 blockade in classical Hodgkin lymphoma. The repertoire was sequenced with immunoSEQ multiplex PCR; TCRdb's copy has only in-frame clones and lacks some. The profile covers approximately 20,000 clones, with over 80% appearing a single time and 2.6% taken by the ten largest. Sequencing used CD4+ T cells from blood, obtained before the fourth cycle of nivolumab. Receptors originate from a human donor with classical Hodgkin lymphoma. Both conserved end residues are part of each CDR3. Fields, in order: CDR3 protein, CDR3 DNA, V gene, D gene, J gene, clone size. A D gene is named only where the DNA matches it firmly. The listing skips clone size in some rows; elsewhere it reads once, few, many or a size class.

cdr3_aa: CASSAYRGRGNEQFF
cdr3_nt: TGTGCCAGCAGTGCATACAGGGGGCGCGGTAATGAGCAGTTCTTC
v_call: TRBV6-5
d_call: TRBD1
j_call: TRBJ2-1
clone_size: -

cdr3_aa: CASSSSGATTGELFF
cdr3_nt: TGTGCCAGCAGCTCGAGCGGGGCGACTACCGGGGAGCTGTTTTTT
v_call: TRBV9
d_call: TRBD2
j_call: TRBJ2-2
clone_size: -

cdr3_aa: CASNTPYGGSEKLFF
cdr3_nt: TGTGCCAGTAATACCCCATATGGCGGAAGCGAAAAACTGTTTTTT
v_call: TRBV19
d_call: -
j_call: TRBJ1-4
clone_size: -

cdr3_aa: CAISTGGETQYF
cdr3_nt: TGTGCCATCAGTACAGGGGGAGAGACCCAGTACTTC
v_call: TRBV10-3
d_call: TRBD1
j_call: TRBJ2-5
clone_size: -

cdr3_aa: CASSYSPTETYEQYF
cdr3_nt: TGTGCCAGCAGTTACTCGCCTACAGAGACCTACGAGCAGTACTTC
v_call: TRBV6-5
d_call: -
j_call: TRBJ2-7
clone_size: -

cdr3_aa: CASSFVVVGEQYF
cdr3_nt: TGTGCCAGCAGCTTCGTCGTGGTCGGCGAGCAGTACTTC
v_call: TRBV7-9
d_call: -
j_call: TRBJ2-7
clone_size: -

cdr3_aa: CAWGVGTEAFF
cdr3_nt: TGTGCCTGGGGGGTGGGCACTGAAGCTTTCTTT
v_call: TRBV30
d_call: -
j_call: TRBJ1-1
clone_size: -

cdr3_aa: CATIGGLNTEAFF
cdr3_nt: TGTGCCACGATAGGAGGGTTGAACACTGAAGCTTTCTTT
v_call: TRBV10-3
d_call: -
j_call: TRBJ1-1
clone_size: -

cdr3_aa: CASGLGLTGTGGPDTQYF
cdr3_nt: TGTGCTAGTGGTTTGGGCCTAACCGGGACAGGGGGTCCAGATACGCAGTATTTT
v_call: TRBV12-5
d_call: TRBD1
j_call: TRBJ2-3
clone_size: -

cdr3_aa: CSGGGGRDEKLFF
cdr3_nt: TGCAGCGGCGGCGGGGGGCGGGATGAAAAACTGTTTTTT
v_call: TRBV29-1
d_call: -
j_call: TRBJ1-4
clone_size: -

cdr3_aa: CASSLGGGTEAFF
cdr3_nt: TGCGCCAGCAGCTTGGGGGGTGGGACTGAAGCTTTCTTT
v_call: TRBV5-1
d_call: -
j_call: TRBJ1-1
clone_size: -

cdr3_aa: CASSFRAGVGTGELFF
cdr3_nt: TGTGCCAGCAGCTTTAGAGCGGGAGTGGGCACCGGGGAGCTGTTTTTT
v_call: TRBV11-2
d_call: TRBD2
j_call: TRBJ2-2
clone_size: -

cdr3_aa: CASSPGQGDRQPQHF
cdr3_nt: TGTGCCAGCTCACCAGGACAGGGCGATCGACAGCCCCAGCATTTT
v_call: TRBV18
d_call: TRBD1
j_call: TRBJ1-5
clone_size: few

cdr3_aa: CASSDSGLAYNEQFF
cdr3_nt: TGTGCCAGCAGTGATTCCGGACTAGCGTACAATGAGCAGTTCTTC
v_call: TRBV25-1
d_call: TRBD2
j_call: TRBJ2-1
clone_size: -

cdr3_aa: CASSSGQSGNQPQHF
cdr3_nt: TGCGCCAGCAGCTCGGGACAGTCGGGCAATCAGCCCCAGCATTTT
v_call: TRBV5-1
d_call: TRBD1
j_call: TRBJ1-5
clone_size: -

cdr3_aa: CASSPGQGPNQPQHF
cdr3_nt: TGTGCCAGCTCACCAGGACAGGGGCCCAATCAGCCCCAGCATTTT
v_call: TRBV18
d_call: TRBD1
j_call: TRBJ1-5
clone_size: -

cdr3_aa: CASSQDSSRGYEQYF
cdr3_nt: TGCGCCAGCAGCCAAGATTCGAGCAGGGGATACGAGCAGTACTTC
v_call: TRBV4-1
d_call: -
j_call: TRBJ2-7
clone_size: -

cdr3_aa: CASSLAQNQPQHF
cdr3_nt: TGTGCCAGCAGCTTAGCGCAAAATCAGCCCCAGCATTTT
v_call: TRBV7-8
d_call: -
j_call: TRBJ1-5
clone_size: -

cdr3_aa: CASSSFTGNEQFF
cdr3_nt: TGTGCCAGCAGCTCCTTCACGGGTAATGAGCAGTTCTTC
v_call: TRBV7-8
d_call: -
j_call: TRBJ2-1
clone_size: -

cdr3_aa: CASRPSPLSGYEQYF
cdr3_nt: TGTGCCAGCCGACCATCTCCGCTGAGCGGCTACGAGCAGTACTTC
v_call: TRBV19
d_call: -
j_call: TRBJ2-7
clone_size: once

cdr3_aa: CSARRDIEAFF
cdr3_nt: TGCAGTGCTAGACGGGATATTGAAGCTTTCTTT
v_call: TRBV20-1
d_call: -
j_call: TRBJ1-1
clone_size: -

cdr3_aa: CASSPRDRGETQYF
cdr3_nt: TGTGCCAGCAGCCCCCGGGACAGGGGGGAGACCCAGTACTTC
v_call: TRBV21-1
d_call: -
j_call: TRBJ2-5
clone_size: -

cdr3_aa: CASSFTGLEQFF
cdr3_nt: TGCGCCAGCAGCTTTACAGGACTCGAGCAGTTCTTC
v_call: TRBV5-1
d_call: -
j_call: TRBJ2-1
clone_size: once

cdr3_aa: CASSSSTGEARNEKLFF
cdr3_nt: TGTGCCAGCAGTTCATCGACAGGGGAGGCCCGTAATGAAAAACTGTTTTTT
v_call: TRBV28
d_call: TRBD1
j_call: TRBJ1-4
clone_size: -

cdr3_aa: CASSRTTSGSGANVLTF
cdr3_nt: TGTGCCAGCAGCCGAACTACTAGCGGCTCTGGGGCCAACGTCCTGACTTTC
v_call: TRBV5-5
d_call: TRBD2
j_call: TRBJ2-6
clone_size: -

cdr3_aa: CASRLLGGNEKLFF
cdr3_nt: TGCGCCAGCAGACTACTGGGGGGTAATGAAAAACTGTTTTTT
v_call: TRBV4-1
d_call: -
j_call: TRBJ1-4
clone_size: -

cdr3_aa: CSVSTGVKVNEQYF
cdr3_nt: TGCAGCGTTTCTACAGGGGTTAAAGTGAACGAGCAGTACTTC
v_call: TRBV29-1
d_call: TRBD1
j_call: TRBJ2-7
clone_size: -

cdr3_aa: CASSSESYNEQFF
cdr3_nt: TGTGCCAGCTCGTCGGAATCCTACAATGAGCAGTTCTTC
v_call: TRBV18
d_call: -
j_call: TRBJ2-1
clone_size: -

cdr3_aa: CATTGLAYNEQFF
cdr3_nt: TGTGCCACCACCGGACTAGCCTACAATGAGCAGTTCTTC
v_call: TRBV27
d_call: TRBD2
j_call: TRBJ2-1
clone_size: -

cdr3_aa: CAISELGEPNTEAFF
cdr3_nt: TGTGCCATCAGTGAGTTGGGGGAACCGAACACTGAAGCTTTCTTT
v_call: TRBV10-3
d_call: -
j_call: TRBJ1-1
clone_size: -

cdr3_aa: CAWSDGEGRVNTEAFF
cdr3_nt: TGTGCCTGGAGTGATGGGGAAGGGCGGGTGAACACTGAAGCTTTCTTT
v_call: TRBV30
d_call: -
j_call: TRBJ1-1
clone_size: -